A single sample is the source of the 29 T cell receptor beta chains below, sequenced in a study of CD8 T cells in ankylosing spondylitis. Notes on the study in general: What appeared characteristic of ankylosing spondylitis blood was a TCR beta motif of eight or nine highly homologous variants.

MiXCR, run by TCRdb on the 5' RACE reads, gives a single entry per CDR3 protein. The sample carries 800,000 to 900,000 distinct CDR3 sequences, roughly 12% recorded once. The antigens for these receptors are not known. Sequenced sample: blood, either unsorted or a sorted T cell fraction (not recorded which). These TCRs come from a male donor with ankylosing spondylitis.

The rearrangement joins TRBV6-1 to TRBJ1-2; a possible D gene is TRBD1 (6 bases). This CDR3 contains 16 residues. V shed 3 bases and J shed 5 bases, with 19 bases lying between them. CDR1 and CDR2 from the germline V gene are MNHNS and SASEGT. CDR3 coding DNA: TGTGCCAGCAGTGACAGGCAGTCGAGGGGGAGATATGGCTACACCTTC. Translated: CASSDRQSRGRYGYTF.

Written as DNA, the CDR3 is TGTGCCAGCAGTTTCATATCGAGGGGAGTTCGGGAGCAGTTCTTC. Its protein product is CASSFISRGVREQFF. This chain joins TRBV28 and TRBJ2-1; D could derive from TRBD1 or TRBD2 (5 bases each). Trimming left V 3 bases short and J 10 bases short, with 19 bases between. The CDR3 totals 15 residues. Germline V CDR1 and CDR2: MDHEN, SYDVKM.

The count of this clonotype is one. The chain combines TRBV5-1 with TRBJ2-7, with D unclear. This CDR3 comprises 13 residues. The ends were cut back, 5 bases at V and 3 bases at J, with 12 bases in the middle. Germline V CDR1 and CDR2: SGHRS, YFSETQ. The CDR3 bases are TGCGCCAGCAGGTACCGTGACGGCTACGAGCAGTACTTC. Residues: CASRYRDGYEQYF.

The rearrangement joins TRBV5-1 to TRBJ1-6, with TRBD1 matching 8 bases. With 2 bases clipped from V and 10 bases from J, the junction kept 8 bases outside the gene matches. Germline-derived CDR1 and CDR2 are SGHRS and YFSETQ. CDR3 length: 15 residues. This chain's CDR3 is CASSFLQGVGSPLHF. The CDR3 bases are TGCGCCAGCAGCTTCCTACAGGGGGTAGGCTCACCCCTCCACTTT.

This clonotype was recorded once. The CDR3, as DNA: TGTGCCAGCAGCTTTGACCTCCACTGCGAGCAGTACTTC. Its translation is CASSFDLHCEQYF. The chain couples TRBV7-9 to TRBJ2-7; no firm D call. Germline values: CDR1 SEHNR, CDR2 FQNEAQ (reference sequence). The CDR3 totals 13 residues. Trimming pared 3 bases from V and 6 bases from J, leaving 12 bases between.

This clonotype has only one observation. The rearrangement uses TRBV20-1 and TRBJ2-5; 7 nucleotides match TRBD2. The CDR3 extends over 13 amino acids. CDR1 and CDR2 (germline): DFQATT, SNEGSKA (reference sequence). CDR3 region: CSVRGEAGETQYF. The CDR3, as DNA: TGCAGCGTACGGGGGGAAGCCGGAGAGACCCAGTACTTC.

The chain carries TRBV7-8 and TRBJ2-3; 12 bases fit TRBD2. The germline CDR1 and CDR2 sequences are SGHVS and FQNEAQ. The CDR3 has 17 residues. Trimming at V came to 5 bases and at J to 3 bases, leaving 9 bases not matched to a gene. CDR3 bases: TGTGCCAGCAGCCCCTTACCCCTAGCGGGGGGGACAGATACGCAGTATTTT. It encodes CASSPLPLAGGTDTQYF.

This clonotype was counted between two and nine times. The J gene is TRBJ2-5, the V gene TRBV29-1; D gene unclear. V lost 0 bases to trimming and J lost 5 bases, with 10 bases between them. This CDR3 comprises 13 residues. Germline V gene sequence: CDR1 SQVTM, CDR2 ANQGSEA. In DNA form, the CDR3 reads TGCAGCGTTGAAGATCCGTTTTTTGAGACCCAGTACTTC. This sequence encodes CSVEDPFFETQYF.

Concerning this clonotype: At one end, the junction sequence differs from germline, possibly due to a read error. The chain is built from TRBV5-1 and TRBJ2-5; D call uncertain. The CDR3 length is 13 residues. Per germline, CDR1 SGHRS and CDR2 YFSETQ. In nucleotides, the CDR3 is TGCGCTAGCAATTTGAACAGAGAAGAGACCCAGTACTTC. It yields the protein CASNLNREETQYF.

V is TRBV20-1 and J is TRBJ2-3; 8 bases agree with TRBD2. Germline CDR1 and CDR2: DFQATT and SNEGSKA (reference sequence). The CDR3 sequence is 13 residues long. V shed 6 bases, J shed 4 bases, and the junction held 6 bases outside the gene matches. The CDR3 spells CSADGGGADTQYF. In DNA form, the CDR3 reads TGCAGTGCCGACGGGGGGGGTGCAGATACGCAGTATTTT.

Many counts were recorded for this clonotype. The chain recombines TRBV5-1 with TRBJ2-7; 9 positions match TRBD1. V dropped 2 bases and J dropped 3; count of bases not matched to a gene: 3. Germline V gene data show CDR1 as SGHRS and CDR2 as YFSETQ. The CDR3 loop spans 14 amino acids. CDR3 protein: CASSFGTGSYEQYF. For the CDR3, the DNA is TGCGCCAGCAGCTTCGGGACAGGGAGCTACGAGCAGTACTTC.

This clonotype has just a few counts. The rearrangement joins TRBV4-2 to TRBJ2-5, with D possibly being TRBD1 (5 bases). The V and J ends lost 2 bases and 7 bases respectively, with 17 bases between them. CDR1 and CDR2 from the germline V gene are LGHNA and YNFKEQ. There are 15 residues in the CDR3. The CDR3 DNA reads TGTGCCAGCAGCCAACCTGACAGTTCGCTAAGGACCCAGTACTTC. This codes for CASSQPDSSLRTQYF.

This clonotype was seen a handful of times. This chain uses TRBV20-1 with TRBJ2-3; TRBD1 is a possible D gene (5 bases). The V gene lost 7 bases and the J gene lost 0 bases, with 11 bases spanning the gap. There are 13 residues in the CDR3. The V gene's germline CDR1 is DFQATT and CDR2 SNEGSKA (reference sequence). This CDR3 reads CSEKQGSTDTQYF. For the CDR3, the DNA is TGCAGTGAAAAGCAGGGTAGCACAGATACGCAGTATTTT.

The chain has TRBV6-1 and TRBJ1-1; 8 bases fit TRBD1. The trim removed 8 bases at V and 7 bases at J, leaving 12 bases unmatched. CDR3 length: 14 residues. Germline V lookup: CDR1 MNHNS, CDR2 SASEGT. CDR3 sequence: CASGIWTGRNEAFF. The DNA of the CDR3 is TGTGCCAGCGGGATCTGGACAGGGCGGAATGAAGCTTTCTTT.

This clonotype occurred a few times. This chain links TRBV2 with TRBJ2-2; 12 bases align to TRBD1. Trimming took 7 bases from V and 8 from J; bases not matched to a gene: 8. In germline, CDR1 is SNHLY, CDR2 FYNNEI. This CDR3 comprises 15 residues. The CDR3 sequence: CASTERDRGQGELFF. CDR3 coding DNA: TGTGCCAGCACCGAAAGGGACAGGGGGCAGGGGGAGCTGTTTTTT.

This clonotype was found many times. The CDR3 sequence is CSASLTGATDTQYF. DNA of the CDR3: TGCAGTGCTTCCCTCACGGGAGCCACAGATACGCAGTATTTT. The chain carries TRBV20-1 and TRBJ2-3; TRBD2 is a possible D gene (6 bases). CDR3 length: 14 amino acids. Trimming took 5 bases from V and 2 from J, leaving 14 bases between them. Per germline, CDR1 DFQATT and CDR2 SNEGSKA (reference sequence).

This clonotype appeared a few times. The chain is built from TRBV7-2 and TRBJ1-5, with 7 bases lining up with TRBD1. Germline V gene sequence: CDR1 SGHTA, CDR2 FQGNSA. The CDR3 has 16 amino acids. Trimming removed 2 bases from V and 4 bases from J; junction bases left unmatched: 8. This CDR3 reads CASSLMVGTANQPQHF. CDR3 nucleotides: TGTGCCAGCAGCTTAATGGTCGGGACAGCGAATCAGCCCCAGCATTTT.

This clonotype was counted between two and nine times. The rearrangement links TRBV5-1 to TRBJ2-1; 10 bases agree with TRBD2. Germline loops: CDR1 SGHRS, CDR2 YFSETQ. The junction had 4 bases not matched to a gene; V was cut back by 4 bases and J by 3 bases. The CDR3 has 15 amino acids. CDR3 nucleotides: TGCGCCAGCAGCAAACTAGCGGGAATCTACAATGAGCAGTTCTTC. Translated: CASSKLAGIYNEQFF.

This clonotype occurred a few times. This chain links TRBV20-1 with TRBJ2-2, with unresolved D. V shed 2 bases and J shed 0 bases, with 13 bases lying between them. The CDR3 sequence is 16 residues long. Per germline, CDR1 DFQATT and CDR2 SNEGSKA (reference sequence). Here the CDR3 DNA reads TGCAGTGCTAGACCCGTTATAGGATCGAACACCGGGGAGCTGTTTTTT. It is translated as CSARPVIGSNTGELFF.

This clonotype occurred many times. This rearrangement joins TRBV27 to TRBJ1-1; a possible D gene is TRBD1 (6 bases). V lost 6 bases, J lost 6 bases, and 14 bases lay in between. The CDR3 is 13 amino acids. Germline assignment: CDR1 MNHEY and CDR2 SMNVEV (reference sequence). CDR3 nucleotides: TGTGCCAGCAGCTTCTTAGGGGGGTCTGAAGCTTTCTTT. Amino acid sequence: CASSFLGGSEAFF.

V gene TRBV10-3 combines with J gene TRBJ2-5; 11 bases fit TRBD2. J gave up 4 bases and V 4 bases, and 2 bases lay outside the gene matches. CDR3 length: 14 amino acids. Germline CDR1 and CDR2: ENHRY and SYGVKD. CDR3: CAISGTSGRETQYF. Written as DNA, the CDR3 is TGTGCCATCAGTGGGACTAGCGGGCGAGAGACCCAGTACTTC.

This clonotype was observed a few times. The chain links TRBV29-1 to TRBJ1-2; TRBD1 is a possible D gene (6 bases). The V and J ends lost 2 bases and 7 bases respectively, with 14 bases between them. Germline V gives CDR1 SQVTM, CDR2 ANQGSEA. The CDR3 contains 13 residues. Here the CDR3 DNA reads TGCAGCGTTGAAAGATTAGGGGGGAGTGGCTACACCTTC. It is translated as CSVERLGGSGYTF.

This clonotype was picked up a small number of times. This chain links TRBV20-1 with TRBJ2-7; 9 bases are a match to TRBD1. The germline CDR1 and CDR2 sequences are DFQATT and SNEGSKA (reference sequence). CDR3 length: 14 residues. The trim removed 3 bases at V and 5 bases at J, leaving 8 bases unmatched. CDR3 amino acids: CSARQQGARNEQYF. In DNA form, the CDR3 reads TGCAGTGCTAGGCAACAGGGGGCTAGGAACGAGCAGTACTTC.

This clonotype was counted many times. The gene calls are TRBV7-2 and TRBJ2-3; D unclear. Deletions cut 5 bases from V and 8 bases from J, with 11 bases between. Per germline, CDR1 SGHTA and CDR2 FQGNSA. The CDR3 runs 12 residues. CDR3 in DNA: TGTGCCAGCAGCCAGGAGACCGCTACGCAGTATTTT. It translates to CASSQETATQYF.

This clonotype came up many times. The chain recombines TRBV29-1 with TRBJ1-1; 7 bases match TRBD1. Germline lookup yields CDR1 SQVTM and CDR2 ANQGSEA. The V gene end was trimmed by 6 bases and the J gene end by 0 bases; junction bases not matched to a gene: 4. The CDR3 is 13 residues long. DNA for the CDR3: TGCAGCGTCGGGACAGTACTGAACACTGAAGCTTTCTTT. Translation gives CSVGTVLNTEAFF.

With respect to this clonotype: The junction does not match germline at one end; this may be a read error. The V and J genes are TRBV28 and TRBJ2-7; no definite D call. Germline V gives CDR1 MDHEN, CDR2 SYDVKM. The CDR3 is 11 amino acids. CDR3 coding DNA: TGTGCCAGCAGTTCTACGAGGAGACGGAACTTC. Residues: CASSSTRRRNF.

This clonotype was observed many times. The CDR3 is CASSLPGQPSYEQYF. Written as DNA, the CDR3 is TGCGCCAGCAGCTTGCCAGGACAACCATCCTACGAGCAGTACTTC. The V and J genes are TRBV5-1 and TRBJ2-7, with D maybe TRBD1 (5 bases). Looked up from germline, CDR1 is SGHRS and CDR2 is YFSETQ. V was clipped by 1 base and J by 1 base, with 12 bases between them. The CDR3 is made up of 15 amino acids.

The chain has TRBV21-1 and TRBJ1-5. TRBV21-1 is recorded as a pseudogene. The CDR3 spans 15 residues. The CDR3 DNA reads TGTGCCAGCAGCAAAATTATGGACTGCAATCAGCCCCAGCATTTT. It yields the protein CASSKIMDCNQPQHF.

This clonotype appeared a few times. This rearrangement joins TRBV4-3 to TRBJ2-7; 7 bases align to TRBD2. Per the germline V gene, CDR1 is LGHNA and CDR2 is YSLEER. There are 16 residues in the CDR3. V trimming: 1 base; J trimming: 2 bases; junction bases outside the gene matches: 8. DNA for the CDR3: TGCGCCAGCAGCCAAGGGGAGGGGCCCCATGCCTACGAGCAGTACTTC. Protein product: CASSQGEGPHAYEQYF.